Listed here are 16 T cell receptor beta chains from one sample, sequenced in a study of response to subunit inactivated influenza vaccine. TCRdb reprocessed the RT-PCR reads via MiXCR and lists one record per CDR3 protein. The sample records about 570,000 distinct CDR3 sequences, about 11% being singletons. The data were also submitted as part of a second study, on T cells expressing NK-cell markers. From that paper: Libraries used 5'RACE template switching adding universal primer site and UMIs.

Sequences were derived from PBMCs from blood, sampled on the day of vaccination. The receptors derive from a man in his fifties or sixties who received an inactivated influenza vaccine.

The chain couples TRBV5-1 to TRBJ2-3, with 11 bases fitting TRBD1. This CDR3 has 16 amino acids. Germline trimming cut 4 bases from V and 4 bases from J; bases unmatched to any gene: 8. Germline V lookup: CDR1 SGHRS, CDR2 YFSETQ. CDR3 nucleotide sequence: TGCGCCAGCAGCGCGCCCGGGACAGGGGGTGCAGATACGCAGTATTTT. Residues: CASSAPGTGGADTQYF.

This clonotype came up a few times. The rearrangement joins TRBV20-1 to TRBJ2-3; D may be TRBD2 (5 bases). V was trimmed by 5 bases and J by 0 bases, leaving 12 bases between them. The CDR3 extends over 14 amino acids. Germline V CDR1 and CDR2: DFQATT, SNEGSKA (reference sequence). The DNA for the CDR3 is TGCAGTGCTGATCCGGGAACTAGCACAGATACGCAGTATTTT. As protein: CSADPGTSTDTQYF.

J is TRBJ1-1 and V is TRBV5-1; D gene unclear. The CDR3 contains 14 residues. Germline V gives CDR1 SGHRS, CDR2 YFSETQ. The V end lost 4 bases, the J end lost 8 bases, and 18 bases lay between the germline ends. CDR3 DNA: TGCGCCAGCAGCCTGATTGACGTCAACGGAGAAGCTTTCTTT. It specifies CASSLIDVNGEAFF.

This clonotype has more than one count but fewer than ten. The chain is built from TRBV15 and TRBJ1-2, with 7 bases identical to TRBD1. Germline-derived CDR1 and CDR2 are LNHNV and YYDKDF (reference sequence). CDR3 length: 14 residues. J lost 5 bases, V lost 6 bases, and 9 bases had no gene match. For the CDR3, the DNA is TGTGCCACCAGACGTCCGGGACAGCTATATGGCTACACCTTC. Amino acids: CATRRPGQLYGYTF.

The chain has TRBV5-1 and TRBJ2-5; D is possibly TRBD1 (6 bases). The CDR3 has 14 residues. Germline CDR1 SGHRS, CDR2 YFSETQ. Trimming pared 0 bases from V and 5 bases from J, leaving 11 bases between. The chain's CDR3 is CASSLEWGLETQYF. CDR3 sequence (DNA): TGCGCCAGCAGCTTGGAGTGGGGGCTTGAGACCCAGTACTTC.

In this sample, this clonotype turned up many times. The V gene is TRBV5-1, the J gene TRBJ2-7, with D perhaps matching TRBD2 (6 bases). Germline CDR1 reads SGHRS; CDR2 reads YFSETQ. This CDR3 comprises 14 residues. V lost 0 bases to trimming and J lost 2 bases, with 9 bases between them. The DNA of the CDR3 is TGCGCCAGCAGCTTGGACGGGGGAACCTACGAGCAGTACTTC. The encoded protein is CASSLDGGTYEQYF.

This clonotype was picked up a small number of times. Here the CDR3 reads CASAQGFTGELFF. The CDR3 bases are TGTGCCAGCGCGCAGGGCTTCACCGGGGAGCTGTTTTTT. V is TRBV6-1 and J is TRBJ2-2, with D perhaps matching TRBD1 (5 bases). Germline assignment: CDR1 MNHNS and CDR2 SASEGT. This CDR3 has 13 amino acids. V lost 8 bases and J 4 bases, leaving 11 bases between the germline ends.

The CDR3 DNA reads TGTGCCAGCAGCTTTGGGACTAGCGGGGGGCTCACAGATACGCAGTATTTT. It is translated as CASSFGTSGGLTDTQYF. This rearrangement joins TRBV7-2 to TRBJ2-3; TRBD2 aligns across 15 bases. Germline CDR1 is SGHTA and CDR2 is FQGNSA. This CDR3 region has 17 residues. J was trimmed by 2 bases and V by 3 bases; bases with no gene match: 3.

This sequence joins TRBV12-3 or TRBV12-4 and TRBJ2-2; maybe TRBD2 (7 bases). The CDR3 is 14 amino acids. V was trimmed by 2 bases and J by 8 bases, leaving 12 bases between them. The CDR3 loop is CASSLSGGKGELFF. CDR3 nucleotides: TGTGCCAGCAGTTTATCGGGGGGCAAAGGGGAGCTGTTTTTT.

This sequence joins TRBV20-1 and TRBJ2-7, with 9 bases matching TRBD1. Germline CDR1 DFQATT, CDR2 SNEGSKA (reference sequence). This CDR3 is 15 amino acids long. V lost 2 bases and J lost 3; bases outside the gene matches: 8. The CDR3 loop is CSARNGQGFVYEQYF. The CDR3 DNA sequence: TGCAGTGCTAGAAACGGACAGGGGTTTGTCTACGAGCAGTACTTC.

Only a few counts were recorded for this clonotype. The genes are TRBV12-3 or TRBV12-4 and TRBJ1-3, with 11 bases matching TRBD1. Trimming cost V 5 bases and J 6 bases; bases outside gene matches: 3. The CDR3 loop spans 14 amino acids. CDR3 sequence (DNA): TGTGCCAGCAGTCCCGGACAGGGGGCAAACACCATATATTTT. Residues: CASSPGQGANTIYF.

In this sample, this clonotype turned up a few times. CDR3 bases: TGCAGTGCTAATCTCCGGGGGGGTGGCTACGAGCAGTACTTC. Translation: CSANLRGGGYEQYF. The chain carries TRBV20-1 and TRBJ2-7; 8 bases fit TRBD2. Per the germline V gene, CDR1 is DFQATT and CDR2 is SNEGSKA (reference sequence). The CDR3 is 14 residues long. After removal of 4 bases from V and 3 bases from J, the junction contained 8 bases not matched to a gene.

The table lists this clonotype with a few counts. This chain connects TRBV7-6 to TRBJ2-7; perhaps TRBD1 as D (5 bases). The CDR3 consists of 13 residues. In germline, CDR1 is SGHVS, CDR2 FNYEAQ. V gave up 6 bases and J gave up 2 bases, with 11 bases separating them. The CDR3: CASSRGGTYEQYF. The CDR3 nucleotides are TGTGCCAGCAGTAGGGGTGGAACCTACGAGCAGTACTTC.

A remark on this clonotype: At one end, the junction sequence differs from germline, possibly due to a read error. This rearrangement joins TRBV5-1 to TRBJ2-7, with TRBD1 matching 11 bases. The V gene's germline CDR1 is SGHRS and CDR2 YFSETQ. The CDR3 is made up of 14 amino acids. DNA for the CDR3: TGCGCCAGCAGCAAGGGACAGGGGGACTACGGGCAGTACTTC. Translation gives CASSKGQGDYGQYF.

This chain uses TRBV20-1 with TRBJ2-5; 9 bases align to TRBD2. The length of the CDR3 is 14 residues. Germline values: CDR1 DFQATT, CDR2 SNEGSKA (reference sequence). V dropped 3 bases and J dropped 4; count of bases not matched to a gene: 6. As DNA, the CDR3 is TGCAGTGCTAGGAATTCGCGGGGGGGAGAGACCCAGTACTTC. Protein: CSARNSRGGETQYF.

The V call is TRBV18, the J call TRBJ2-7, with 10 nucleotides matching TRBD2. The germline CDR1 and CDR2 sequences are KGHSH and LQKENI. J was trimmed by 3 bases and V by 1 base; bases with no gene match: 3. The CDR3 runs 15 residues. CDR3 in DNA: TGTGCCAGCTCACCACAGGCTAGCGGGAGCTACGAGCAGTACTTC. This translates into CASSPQASGSYEQYF.